Listed below are T cell receptor beta chains from one sample, sequenced in a study of vaccination effects on CD4 cells after COVID-19. These receptors have no identified antigens. Assay: immunoSEQ multiplex PCR; the TCRdb copy retains only in-frame clones and omits some. The repertoire holds 50,000 to 60,000 clones, around 68% seen once, with around 19% in the top ten. The specimen comprised CD4+ T cells from PBMCs cultured with SARS-CoV-2 spike peptides, sampled before COVID-19 vaccination. The source of these receptors is a human donor who received a COVID-19 vaccine. Both conserved end residues are part of each CDR3. The D gene is left open where the match is weak. Some rows have no size entry. The others give once, few or many, or a class for an expanded clone.

.	TRBV19	TRBJ2-2	.	CASSTQNTGELFF	TGTGCCAGTAGTACTCAGAACACCGGGGAGCTGTTTTTT
many	TRBV5-1	TRBJ2-2	TRBD1	CASSSGGFETGELFF	TGCGCCAGCAGCTCAGGGGGCTTCGAAACCGGGGAGCTGTTTTTT
.	TRBV6-5	TRBJ2-7	.	CASSPTRHEQYF	TGTGCCAGCAGTCCGACACGGCACGAGCAGTACTTC
.	TRBV29-1	TRBJ2-2	.	CSALGRDTNTGELFF	TGCAGCGCCCTGGGTCGGGACACTAACACCGGGGAGCTGTTTTTT
.	TRBV6-1	TRBJ2-7	TRBD2	CASSDLAGGHYEQYF	TGTGCCAGCAGTGATCTAGCGGGGGGGCATTACGAGCAGTACTTC
.	TRBV30	TRBJ1-5	TRBD1	CALTGGGSNQPQHF	TGTGCCTTGACAGGGGGGGGAAGCAATCAGCCCCAGCATTTT
.	TRBV5-8	TRBJ1-3	.	CASSFQEGHPSGNTIYF	TGTGCCAGCAGCTTTCAAGAGGGGCATCCCTCTGGAAACACCATATATTTT
few	TRBV6-5	TRBJ1-3	.	CASSYGNTIYF	TGTGCCAGCAGTTACGGAAACACCATATATTTT
.	TRBV21-1	TRBJ1-1	.	CASSKGCKTGPMNTEAFF	TGTGCCAGCAGCAAGGGTTGTAAGACAGGGCCGATGAACACTGAAGCTTTCTTT
.	TRBV4-1	TRBJ1-4	.	CASSQERRGPGGEKLFF	TGCGCCAGCAGCCAAGAGCGGCGGGGACCGGGGGGCGAAAAACTGTTTTTT
.	TRBV6-4	TRBJ2-7	.	CASSDSGKRTYEQYF	TGTGCCAGCAGTGACTCGGGTAAGAGGACCTACGAGCAGTACTTC